The table lists the clone carrying this T cell receptor beta chain with a few counts. The antigen remains unidentified. The CDR3 spans 13 residues. Trimming shortened V by 8 bases and J by 7 bases, and 18 bases separated the two germline ends. Per germline, CDR1 SEHNR and CDR2 FQNEAQ (reference sequence). Investigators profiled TCR beta VDJ and CDR3 from genomic DNA template. Each CDR3 protein is one row after TCRdb ran MiXCR on the reads. The sample carries about 250,000 distinct CDR3 sequences, 40% to 50% recorded once. Individuals selected for sequencing had exhibited CD8+CD57+ cell expansion on flow cytometry. Untreated patients provided the blood samples, with no therapy given before sampling. The sample is drawn from a study of CD8+CD57+ T cells in acquired aplastic anemia. On the study more broadly: The average for DNA from sorted CD4+ and CD8+ cells was roughly 3 ug.

Study-wide points: The same twenty-nine CD8+ CDR3 sequences occurred in patients and in controls. Between the patient and control groups, CD8+ Simpson's diversity did not differ significantly.

Sequencing was performed on sorted CD4+, CD8+, or CD8+CD57+ T cells (not recorded which) from PBMCs. The V call is TRBV7-9, the J call TRBJ2-7; weak D call: TRBD1 (6 bases). This sequence originates from a human donor with aplastic anemia. CDR3 region: CASDPSRGGEQYF. CDR3 in DNA: TGTGCCAGCGATCCGTCCAGGGGTGGTGAGCAGTACTTC.